This TCR beta chain stems from a study of blood T cells in healthy people across ages. PCR was performed a second time for roughly 7 to 11 cycles using a sample-barcoded 5' primer and a J-beta primer mix. TCRdb re-called the 5' RACE reads through MiXCR, storing one row per CDR3 protein. Here the sample spans more than 800,000 distinct CDR3 sequences, under 35% being singletons. For this clonotype: Its specificity is unknown.

Overall study findings and caveats: The donors' CMV status was not determined, possibly confounding changes in expanded clonotypes. Naive CD4+ cell counts and diversity both ran higher in long-lived than in aged donors. The study found TCR beta diversity correlated strongly with naive T cell percentage. Per million T cells, TCR beta diversity dropped about linearly as age rose.

This CDR3 is built from 12 residues. Germline lookup yields CDR1 ENHRY and CDR2 SYGVKD. The V segment lost 6 bases and the J segment 4 bases; nucleotides outside the gene matches: 3. This chain connects TRBV10-3 to TRBJ2-7, with TRBD1 identical over 7 bases. Material for sequencing was blood. The clonotype comes from a woman of 80 years or more in good health. CDR3 nucleotides: TGTGCCATCAGGGGACAGACGTACGAGCAGTACTTC. Encoded protein: CAIRGQTYEQYF.